This T cell receptor beta chain was observed in a study of CD8+ T cells in alopecia areata. Sequencing used cDNA as its template, made by extracting RNA and reverse transcribing it. Sequencing was performed with immunoSEQ multiplex PCR; in TCRdb, only in-frame clones are kept and a portion is missing. The table shows 75,000 to 85,000 clones, with around two thirds occurring only once. Study-wide findings and caveats: Sequences from scalp samples also cover resident alphabeta T cells of normal skin. Affected lesional scalp, above all in alopecia totalis/universalis, was more clonal than normal scalp. On tofacitinib, scalp clonality and expanded CD8+ clones among top 100 fell significantly.

Noted treatment: oral pan-JAK inhibitor, 5-10 mg twice daily. Alopecia areata patients gave lesional scalp punch biopsies and peripheral blood samples. As regards this clone: Its antigen is unidentified.

Germline CDR1 is SQVTM and CDR2 is ANQGSEA. V was shortened by 0 bases and J by 1 base, with 12 bases between the two germline ends. The length of the CDR3 is 15 residues. The TCR originated in a human donor with alopecia areata. The rearrangement uses TRBV29-1 and TRBJ1-1; D is unresolved. The source material was CD8+ T cells sorted from blood, sampled at week 24, from a patient treated with tofacitinib. In DNA, the CDR3 is TGCAGCGTTGAAGATTTAGGCACTAAGAACACTGAAGCTTTCTTT. This translates into CSVEDLGTKNTEAFF.